Presented here are 31 T cell receptor beta chains from one specimen sequenced in a study of T cell responses to AZD1222 COVID-19 vaccine (dated by TCRdb to about 2021). In light of the paper, this sample's time point label describes: baseline before first vaccination. The library was obtained by the immunoSEQ multiplex PCR assay. Imported from immuneACCESS, the table was reduced by TCRdb to in-frame sequences with V and J called. These copies leave out some clones; in studies compared against another copy, an unresolved V gene accounts for under half, and the cause of the remainder is not known. Within this sample are 90,000 to 120,000 clones, with over 90% of them counted one time only. 5% of the sample is held by the ten biggest clonotypes. Sequences were derived from peripheral blood, sampled on day 0 of AZD1222 vaccination. The receptors originated from an adult in good health.

This clone showed up just a few times. The CDR3 here is CASSFGRNQPQHF. In DNA form, the CDR3 reads TGTGCCAGCAGTTTTGGAAGGAATCAGCCCCAGCATTTT. V is TRBV27 and J is TRBJ1-5, with no clear D. V dropped 3 bases and J dropped 4 bases, with 7 bases sitting between them. The length of the CDR3 is 13 residues. The germline V gene has CDR1 MNHEY and CDR2 SMNVEV (reference sequence).

This sequence joins TRBV6-1 and TRBJ1-6, with D perhaps TRBD1 (5 bases). The germline gives CDR1 MNHNS, CDR2 SASEGT. The CDR3 loop spans 15 amino acids. Trimming stripped 5 bases from V and 8 bases from J, with 16 bases between. CDR3 nucleotides: TGTGCCAGCAGTAAAGTCAGTGAGGGGTATTCACCCCTCCACTTT. Translating it yields CASSKVSEGYSPLHF.

A single count supports this clone. The chain combines TRBV10-3 with TRBJ2-1; maybe TRBD1 (5 bases). This CDR3 comprises 15 residues. Trimming pared 5 bases from V and 3 bases from J, leaving 14 bases between. CDR1 ENHRY and CDR2 SYGVKD come from the germline V gene. In DNA, the CDR3 is TGTGCCATCAGTCAGACGACAGAAAGCTACAATGAGCAGTTCTTC. Translating gives CAISQTTESYNEQFF.

The chain is built from TRBV28 and TRBJ2-7; the D gene is possibly TRBD1 (6 bases). There are 15 residues in the CDR3. Between the trimmed V and J ends, which lost 6 bases and 1 base, there was a span of 16 bases. Germline V gives CDR1 MDHEN, CDR2 SYDVKM. In nucleotides, the CDR3 is TGTGCCAGCAGCCAAATCGGACAGACTTCCTACGAGCAGTACTTC. It translates to CASSQIGQTSYEQYF.

The chain links TRBV5-1 to TRBJ1-1; D is ambiguous. V was clipped by 2 bases and J by 3 bases, with 8 bases between them. Germline V gene data show CDR1 as SGHRS and CDR2 as YFSETQ. This CDR3 contains 13 residues. The CDR3 spells CASSFQEHTEAFF. The CDR3 DNA reads TGCGCCAGCAGCTTTCAGGAACACACTGAAGCTTTCTTT.

The V and J genes are TRBV12-2 and TRBJ1-5; the table assigns TRBD1, which was not confirmed against the DNA. TRBV12-2 represents a pseudogene. The length of the CDR3 is 15 residues. CDR3 region: CASRLGGYDNQPQHF. The CDR3 coding sequence is TGTGCAAGTCGCTTAGGGGGCTATGACAATCAGCCCCAGCATTTT.

The chain couples TRBV9 to TRBJ2-3; D gene uncertain. The germline V gene has CDR1 SGDLS and CDR2 YYNGEE. The CDR3 has 14 residues. The V end lost 3 bases, the J end lost 1 base, and 9 bases lay between the germline ends. CDR3 DNA: TGTGCCAGCAGCGCCGTTAGGGGCACAGATACGCAGTATTTT. It specifies CASSAVRGTDTQYF.

The chain carries TRBV11-3 and TRBJ2-5; D is uncertain. Per germline, CDR1 SGHNT and CDR2 YENEEA. The V and J ends lost 3 bases and 4 bases respectively, with 9 bases between them. The CDR3 sequence is 13 residues long. CDR3 region: CASSLTLLETQYF. Written as DNA, the CDR3 is TGTGCCAGCAGCTTGACCCTTCTAGAGACCCAGTACTTC.

The chain recombines TRBV28 with TRBJ2-7; 8 bases map to TRBD1. V was pared by 5 bases and J by 3 bases, with 9 bases of the junction left unmatched. There are 15 residues in the CDR3. The germline gives CDR1 MDHEN, CDR2 SYDVKM. CDR3 residues: CASSQIEGQGYEQYF. CDR3 sequence (DNA): TGTGCCAGCAGTCAAATTGAAGGACAGGGCTACGAGCAGTACTTC.

V is TRBV3-1 (or the pseudogene TRBV3-2) and J is TRBJ2-1; D unresolved. Trimming pared 2 bases from V and 2 bases from J, leaving 13 bases between. The V gene's germline CDR1 is LGHDT and CDR2 YNNKEL (reference sequence). The CDR3 contains 16 residues. CDR3 loop: CASSQRADQTYNEQFF. For the CDR3, the DNA is TGTGCCAGCAGCCAAAGGGCCGATCAGACCTACAATGAGCAGTTCTTC.

This chain uses TRBV7-5 with TRBJ2-7; TRBD2, the D gene given by the table, was not confirmed from the DNA. TRBV7-5 is noted as a pseudogene. The CDR3 loop spans 18 amino acids. CDR3 sequence (DNA): TGTGCCAGAAGCTTAGGGGGGGCTGCGGGAGGATCCTCTTACGAGCAGTACTTC. Its translation is CARSLGGAAGGSSYEQYF.

This chain joins TRBV6-6 and TRBJ1-2; D may be TRBD1 (5 bases). In germline, CDR1 is MNHNY, CDR2 SVGAGI (reference sequence). This CDR3 comprises 15 residues. V was shortened by 2 bases and J by 8 bases, with 18 bases between the two germline ends. This chain's CDR3 is CASSYQSALGPGYTF. CDR3 in DNA: TGTGCCAGCAGTTACCAAAGTGCATTGGGGCCCGGCTACACCTTC.

The V call is TRBV10-3, the J call TRBJ2-3, with 16 bases identical to TRBD2. Germline CDR1 is ENHRY and CDR2 is SYGVKD. V was pared by 4 bases and J by 3 bases, with 4 bases of the junction left unmatched. CDR3 size: 17 residues. The CDR3 DNA is TGTGCCATCAGTGCGGGGACTAGCGGGAGGGCTACAGATACGCAGTATTTT. This translates into CAISAGTSGRATDTQYF.

This chain connects TRBV30 to TRBJ1-1; 9 bases line up with TRBD1. The germline V gene encodes CDR1 GTSNPN and CDR2 SVGIG (reference sequence). After removal of 5 bases from V and 4 bases from J, the junction contained 2 bases not matched to a gene. The CDR3 loop spans 12 amino acids. The chain's CDR3 is CAWGDRVTEAFF. The CDR3 region has the DNA TGTGCCTGGGGGGACAGGGTCACTGAAGCTTTCTTT.

This clone appeared once. The CDR3 is CASSYAGNYEQYF. The CDR3 coding sequence is TGTGCCAGCAGTTACGCAGGGAACTACGAGCAGTACTTC. V and J are TRBV6-5 and TRBJ2-7, with a weak D call TRBD1 (5 bases). The CDR3 totals 13 residues. CDR1 MNHEY and CDR2 SVGAGI come from the germline V gene. Deletions cut 2 bases from V and 3 bases from J, with 8 bases between.

The chain employs TRBV5-4 and TRBJ2-1, with a tentative D call TRBD1 (6 bases). The CDR3 covers 15 residues. V was trimmed by 3 bases and J by 4 bases, leaving 14 bases between them. CDR1 is SGHNT and CDR2 is YYREEE in the germline V gene (reference sequence). The CDR3 sequence: CASSSLRGMYNEQFF. The CDR3 region has the DNA TGTGCCAGCAGCTCACTAAGGGGGATGTACAATGAGCAGTTCTTC.

V usage is TRBV6-5 and J usage is TRBJ2-7; possibly TRBD1 or TRBD2 for D (5 bases each). Per germline, CDR1 MNHEY and CDR2 SVGAGI. Trimming took 6 bases from V and 4 from J, leaving 10 bases between them. The CDR3 is 12 residues long. The CDR3 sequence: CASSPEGYEQYF. CDR3 bases: TGTGCCAGCAGCCCCGAGGGGTACGAGCAGTACTTC.

The J gene is TRBJ1-1, the V gene TRBV6-6, with 7 bases matching TRBD1. The germline V gene has CDR1 MNHNY and CDR2 SVGAGI (reference sequence). Unmatched junction bases numbered 7, after V lost 4 bases and J lost 5 bases. The CDR3 extends over 14 amino acids. The CDR3 nucleotides are TGTGCCAGCAGTTGGGGAACAGGGGTAACTGAAGCTTTCTTT. Translating gives CASSWGTGVTEAFF.

The rearrangement uses TRBV11-2 and TRBJ2-5, with D possibly TRBD2 on 6 matching bases. Trimming shortened V by 5 bases and J by 2 bases, and 21 bases separated the two germline ends. The germline V gene encodes CDR1 SGHAT and CDR2 FQNNGV. This CDR3 region has 17 residues. This CDR3 is CASSRPGQRVGQETQYF. CDR3 nucleotides: TGTGCCAGCAGCCGTCCGGGTCAGCGGGTGGGTCAAGAGACCCAGTACTTC. The whole variable domain, remainder taken from reference TRBV11-2 and TRBJ2-5, is EAGVAQSPRYKIIEKRQSVAFWCNPISGHATLYWYQQILGQGPKLLIQFQNNGVVDDSQLPKDRFSAERLKGVDSTLKIQPAKLEDSAVYLCASSRPGQRVGQETQYFGPGTRLLVL.

This chain joins TRBV27 and TRBJ1-6, with D uncertain. The germline V gene encodes CDR1 MNHEY and CDR2 SMNVEV (reference sequence). The CDR3 totals 15 residues. Trimming removed 4 bases at V and 10 bases at J, with 17 bases between. The CDR3 reads CASSSRVPAWSPLHF. The CDR3 region has the DNA TGTGCCAGCAGTTCTCGGGTCCCCGCATGGTCACCCCTCCACTTT.

The rearrangement links TRBV29-1 to TRBJ2-7, with a weak D call TRBD1 (7 bases). V was clipped by 1 base and J by 6 bases, with 10 bases between them. The germline V gene encodes CDR1 SQVTM and CDR2 ANQGSEA. The CDR3 has 12 residues. This chain's CDR3 is CSVEGQGGEQYF. DNA for the CDR3: TGCAGCGTTGAAGGGCAGGGGGGCGAGCAGTACTTC.

The V call is TRBV7-2, the J call TRBJ2-3; the match to TRBD2 covers 7 bases. Germline CDR1 is SGHTA and CDR2 is FQGNSA. This CDR3 region has 15 residues. V lost 1 base and J lost 6; bases outside the gene matches: 7. The CDR3 spells CASSLGASGGDTQYF. The CDR3, as DNA: TGTGCCAGCAGCTTAGGTGCTAGCGGAGGGGATACGCAGTATTTT.

This rearrangement joins TRBV19 to TRBJ2-2, with 9 bases fitting TRBD1. The CDR3 length is 16 residues. Germline assignment: CDR1 LNHDA and CDR2 SQIVND (reference sequence). The V gene end was trimmed by 5 bases and the J gene end by 6 bases; junction bases not matched to a gene: 10. DNA of the CDR3: TGTGCCAGTAGTCCCGGGACAGGGTGGATGGCCGGGGAGCTGTTTTTT. Residues: CASSPGTGWMAGELFF.

The chain couples TRBV11-3 to TRBJ2-1; 9 nucleotides align to TRBD2. Germline trimming cut 5 bases from V and 7 bases from J; bases unmatched to any gene: 6. The CDR3 covers 14 residues. Germline assignment: CDR1 SGHNT and CDR2 YENEEA. CDR3 in amino acids: CASSPGAGGNEQFF. DNA for the CDR3: TGTGCCAGCAGCCCAGGGGCGGGAGGGAATGAGCAGTTCTTC.

The chain is built from TRBV18 and TRBJ1-1, with unresolved D. The ends were cut back, 3 bases at V and 0 bases at J, with 11 bases in the middle. Germline CDR1 is KGHSH and CDR2 is LQKENI. The CDR3 runs to 15 residues. Written as DNA, the CDR3 is TGTGCCAGCTCACCCCGCCGGCTGCTGAACACTGAAGCTTTCTTT. It codes for CASSPRRLLNTEAFF. The whole variable domain, remainder taken from reference TRBV18 and TRBJ1-1, is NAGVMQNPRHLVRRRGQEARLRCSPMKGHSHVYWYRQLPEEGLKFMVYLQKENIIDESGMPKERFSAEFPKEGPSILRIQQVVRGDSAAYFCASSPRRLLNTEAFFGQGTRLTVV.

This chain joins TRBV5-1 and TRBJ1-4; the D is unclear. CDR1 and CDR2 (germline): SGHRS, YFSETQ. The CDR3 length is 16 residues. Between the trimmed V and J ends, which lost 4 bases and 7 bases, there was a span of 20 bases. The CDR3 spells CASSPRPPDEGEKLFF. The CDR3 coding sequence is TGCGCCAGCAGCCCCCGTCCCCCTGATGAGGGTGAAAAACTGTTTTTT.

V is TRBV7-2 and J is TRBJ2-5; TRBD2 matches 14 bases. V trimming: 2 bases; J trimming: 5 bases; junction bases outside the gene matches: 13. Germline V gene sequence: CDR1 SGHTA, CDR2 FQGNSA. The CDR3 is made up of 19 amino acids. This CDR3 is CASSLRTSGRRVLRETQYF. In DNA, the CDR3 is TGTGCCAGCAGCTTAAGGACTAGCGGGAGGCGAGTTTTACGGGAGACCCAGTACTTC.

The rearrangement uses TRBV7-3 and TRBJ1-1, with D perhaps matching TRBD1 (5 bases). From germline, CDR1 is SGHTA and CDR2 FQGTGA. The CDR3 length is 14 residues. Trimming cost V 5 bases and J 1 base, with 11 bases left between them. CDR3 protein: CASSPTGTNTEAFF. CDR3 nucleotides: TGTGCCAGCAGCCCCACCGGGACGAACACTGAAGCTTTCTTT.

This clone was seen a single time. The chain has TRBV30 and TRBJ1-4; D is perhaps TRBD1 (6 bases). The CDR3 is 15 amino acids. CDR1 and CDR2 from the germline V gene are GTSNPN and SVGIG (reference sequence). Deletions cut 0 bases from V and 5 bases from J, with 13 bases between. The CDR3 DNA reads TGTGCCTGGAGTGTCCCTGACAGGCCAAATGAAAAACTGTTTTTT. Translation: CAWSVPDRPNEKLFF.

The V gene is TRBV7-9, the J gene TRBJ2-1; unclear D gene. The CDR3 totals 10 residues. Germline values: CDR1 SEHNR, CDR2 FQNEAQ (reference sequence). Trimming cost V 9 bases and J 10 bases, with 10 bases left between them. The CDR3 protein is CASGPEEQFF. As DNA, the CDR3 is TGTGCCAGTGGACCGGAGGAGCAGTTCTTC.

This chain joins TRBV5-6 and TRBJ2-5; D remains ambiguous. The V end lost 6 bases, the J end lost 3 bases, and 15 bases lay between the germline ends. This CDR3 is built from 14 residues. CDR1 is SGHDT and CDR2 is YYEEEE in the germline V gene. CDR3: CASTSPGSEETQYF. For the CDR3, the DNA is TGTGCCAGCACCTCCCCGGGCAGCGAAGAGACCCAGTACTTC.